The T cell receptor (beta chain) under discussion was sequenced for a study of shared T cell receptors in the human thymus. Germline V gene sequence: CDR1 SGHDN, CDR2 FVKESK. The CDR3 is 16 residues long. Measured with immunoSEQ multiplex PCR; TCRdb has only the in-frame clones, and not every one. The sample lists under 700,000 clones, 70% to 80% occurring once. This clone appeared a single time. Relative to the germline gene, one junction end is altered; a read error may explain this. The same sample was also used in a study of human thymus T cells.

This TCR derives from a boy in the first two years of life with a congenital heart defect. This chain joins TRBV14 and TRBJ2-7; the match to TRBD1 covers 7 bases. Sequencing was done on a sample of thymocytes. In nucleotides, the CDR3 is TGTGCCAGCAGCCAAGGGGAAGGGGGCGAGTCCTGCGAGCAGTACTTC. Amino acid sequence: CASSQGEGGESCEQYF.